Described below is a single TCR beta chain sequence and its context. It has no known antigen specificity. No much larger clone exists at a distance of one base, and base qualities are not known. All of the isolated RNA was reverse transcribed with the High Capacity cDNA Reverse Transcription Kit, so expressed TCRB transcripts were sequenced. Deep immunoSEQ sequencing was applied to naive, central memory and regulatory T cell samples, giving an average of about 3.6 million total reads per sample. Sorted cells were lysed in RLT buffer, and RNA was extracted using DNase-treated RNeasy Micro or Mini kits according to cell number. Each cell subset was processed separately to prevent cross-contamination, with patient and healthy donor samples processed together. The immunoSEQ multiplex PCR was used to amplify TCRB sequences from cDNA, yielding 87-bp fragments that span the CDR3 region. Sequencing of the amplicons was done on the Illumina HiSeq platform. From the authors' description of their analysis: Synthetic template baselines were used to correct PCR bias computationally, reads within Hamming distance 2 were collapsed together, and singletons that could not be merged were discarded. By aligning reads against IMGT, V, D and J genes, CDR3 length, and insertions or deletions at six rearrangement sites were assigned. Within each subset, clonotype counts were normalized to sorted cell number, and only after that were true diversity and Gini coefficients computed with the tcR R package. The overlap coefficient, calculated on TCRB nucleotide sequences, was used to measure repertoire sharing. This is the immuneACCESS table as TCRdb keeps it, with only in-frame sequences that have V and J called. A part of the clones is gone; compared with another copy, unresolved V genes explain less than half, and the rest is unexplained. D and trimming were read from the DNA, whereas the V and J calls and clone size are those reported in that table. This sample has 55,000 to 80,000 clones in its table, and nearly 50% of those were observed once. The ten top clones hold 0.7% of the sample.

This specimen comes from a study of beta chain features in type 1 diabetes (dated by TCRdb to 2017 to 2018). Study-level background: Mean age, gender distribution, total cell number and subset yield were not different between patients and healthy donors. In the study, TCRB repertoires of sorted circulating CD4+ T cell subsets from recently diagnosed type 1 diabetes patients were compared with those of matched healthy donors. Regulatory and stem cell-like memory subsets were obtained from only 8 patients and roughly eight healthy donors, while naive and central memory subsets were obtained from all 30 or so donors. Across all samples, roughly 110,000,000 sorted cells were examined, and cell number per subset correlated strongly with RNA yield. Study-wide findings and limitations: At VDJ recombination sites, type 1 diabetes patients had fewer insertions and more deleted nucleotides, which implies abnormalities in thymic rearrangement. Naive, central memory and regulatory TCRB repertoires appeared to be more similar among patients than among healthy donors. In all four CD4+ subsets, TCRB CDR3 length was moderately but significantly shorter in type 1 diabetes patients. Only small numbers of individuals were included in the HLA sub-analyses, which left unresolved whether HLA type had any influence on TCRB rearrangement. Because cDNA was sequenced instead of genomic DNA, highly expressing activated cells could be over-represented, though the groups showed no difference in activation or CD3 levels. Shorter templates might have been favored by PCR, but patient and control samples were amplified and corrected together, so both groups would have been affected equally by any skew.

Each donor gave one peripheral blood draw, roughly 0.11 L on average, collected into heparinised tubes. A BD FACSAria II and a panel including CD45RO, CCR7, CD25, CD127, CD95 and CD27 were used to sort naive, central memory, regulatory and stem cell-like memory CD4+ T cells. Every sorted population had a purity above 95%. PBMCs were isolated right away by Lymphoprep density gradient centrifugation and were stained directly, without culture. To minimize batch effects, samples were stained and sorted in pairs, one healthy donor with one patient per experiment. After removal of 6 bases from V and 2 bases from J, the junction retains 8 bases not matched to a gene. CDR1 and CDR2 are drawn from the germline V gene (reference sequence): SEHNR, FQNEAQ. Counted from cysteine to phenylalanine, this CDR3 has 15 amino acids. The only DNA kept is the CDR3, 45 bases in frame from the first base.

The clonotype comes from a man younger than 40 with type 1 diabetes. The sequenced sample consisted of central memory CD4+ T cells from blood. This sequence uses TRBV7-9 and TRBJ2-3; 7 middle bases align to TRBD2. The DNA is as follows: TGTGCCAGCAGAAGGACTAGAGAATTCACAGATACGCAGTATTTT. Its protein is CASRRTREFTDTQYF.